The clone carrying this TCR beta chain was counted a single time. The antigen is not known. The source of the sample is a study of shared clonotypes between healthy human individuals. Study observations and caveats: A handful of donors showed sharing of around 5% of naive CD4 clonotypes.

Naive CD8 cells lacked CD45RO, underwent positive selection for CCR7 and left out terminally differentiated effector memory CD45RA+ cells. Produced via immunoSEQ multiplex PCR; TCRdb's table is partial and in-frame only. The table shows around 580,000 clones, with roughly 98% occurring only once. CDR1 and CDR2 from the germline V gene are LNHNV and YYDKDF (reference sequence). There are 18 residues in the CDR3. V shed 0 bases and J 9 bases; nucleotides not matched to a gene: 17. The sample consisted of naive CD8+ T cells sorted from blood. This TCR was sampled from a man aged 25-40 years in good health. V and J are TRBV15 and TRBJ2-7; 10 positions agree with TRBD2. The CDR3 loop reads CATSRDWTTLAGEGRQYF. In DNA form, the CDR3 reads TGTGCCACCAGCAGAGATTGGACTACTCTAGCGGGAGAAGGACGGCAGTACTTC. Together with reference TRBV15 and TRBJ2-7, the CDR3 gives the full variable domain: DAMVIQNPRYQVTQFGKPVTLSCSQTLNHNVMYWYQQKSSQAPKLLFHYYDKDFNNEADTPDNFQSRRPNTSFCFLDIRSPGLGDTAMYLCATSRDWTTLAGEGRQYFGPGTRLTVT.